What follows are 5 T cell receptor beta chains derived from one specimen sequenced in a study of regulatory T cells in long-lasting Graves disease. Arm-PCR of CDR3 regions with iRepertoire HTBI primers generated TCR beta libraries. TCRdb ran MiXCR on the multiplex PCR reads and lists one entry per CDR3 protein. In the table there are more than 650,000 distinct CDR3 sequences, 30% of which are singletons. The time point denotes: persistent/refractory GD, antithyroid drugs over 5 years with positive TRAb. Scientists built the TCR library using RNA that was extracted from PBMCs. The source material was peripheral blood mononuclear cells (PBMCs), sampled when the disease was refractory, from a patient treated with antithyroid drugs. The receptor source for this set is a female donor with Graves disease.

The chain links TRBV19 to TRBJ1-1; 7 bases agree with TRBD1. The trim removed 6 bases at V and 5 bases at J, leaving 3 bases unmatched. Germline loops: CDR1 LNHDA, CDR2 SQIVND (reference sequence). CDR3 length equals 12 residues. CDR3 DNA: TGTGCCAGTAGCGACAGGGATACTGAAGCTTTCTTT. Protein: CASSDRDTEAFF. The complete variable domain, with remaining parts taken from reference TRBV19 and TRBJ1-1, reads DGGITQSPKYLFRKEGQNVTLSCEQNLNHDAMYWYRQDPGQGLRLIYYSQIVNDFQKGDIAEGYSVSREKKESFPLTVTSAQKNPTAFYLCASSDRDTEAFFGQGTRLTVV.

The sample holds a few counts of this clonotype. This sequence joins TRBV2 and TRBJ2-7; no clear D gene. CDR3 length equals 10 residues. Germline-derived CDR1 and CDR2 are SNHLY and FYNNEI. The V end lost 6 bases, the J end lost 3 bases, and 3 bases lay between the germline ends. This chain's CDR3 is CASRVYEQYF. The CDR3 DNA follows: TGTGCCAGCAGGGTCTACGAGCAGTACTTC.

This clonotype has more than one count but fewer than ten. The chain recombines TRBV4-2 with TRBJ1-1; D is unclear. CDR3 length equals 13 residues. The V gene's germline CDR1 is LGHNA and CDR2 YNFKEQ. V lost 0 bases, J lost 1 base, and 3 bases lay in between. As DNA, the CDR3 is TGTGCCAGCAGCCAAGAAACGAACACTGAAGCTTTCTTT. It encodes CASSQETNTEAFF.

Note on this clonotype: The final CDR3 position lacks the conserved phenylalanine or tryptophan, pointing to a likely read error. This chain uses TRBV3-1 with TRBJ1-2, with D maybe TRBD1 (5 bases). This CDR3 is 12 amino acids long. The germline CDR1 and CDR2 sequences are LGHDT and YNNKEL (reference sequence). The germline V and J ends were trimmed by 5 bases and 7 bases, with 11 bases remaining between them. The CDR3 DNA follows: TGTGCCAGCAGCGTCGGGACGCGTGGCTACACCATC. This codes for CASSVGTRGYTI.

The chain carries TRBV5-1 and TRBJ2-5; 10 positions agree with TRBD2. This CDR3 has 14 amino acids. In germline, CDR1 is SGHRS, CDR2 YFSETQ. With V trimmed by 7 bases and J by 3 bases, 6 bases remained unmatched. CDR3: CASGLAEIKETQYF. CDR3 nucleotides: TGCGCCAGCGGACTAGCGGAAATTAAAGAGACCCAGTACTTC.